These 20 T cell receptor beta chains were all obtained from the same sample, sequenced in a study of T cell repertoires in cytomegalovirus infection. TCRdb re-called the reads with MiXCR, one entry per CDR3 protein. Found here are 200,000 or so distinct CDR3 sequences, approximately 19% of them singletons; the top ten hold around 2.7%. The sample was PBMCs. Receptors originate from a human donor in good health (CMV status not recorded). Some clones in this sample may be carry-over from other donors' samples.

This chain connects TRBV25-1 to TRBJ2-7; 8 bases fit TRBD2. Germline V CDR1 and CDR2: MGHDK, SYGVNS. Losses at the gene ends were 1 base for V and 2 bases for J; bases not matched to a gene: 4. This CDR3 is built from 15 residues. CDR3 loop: CASSESGGEAYEQYF. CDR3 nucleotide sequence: TGTGCCAGCAGTGAATCGGGGGGGGAAGCCTACGAGCAGTACTTC.

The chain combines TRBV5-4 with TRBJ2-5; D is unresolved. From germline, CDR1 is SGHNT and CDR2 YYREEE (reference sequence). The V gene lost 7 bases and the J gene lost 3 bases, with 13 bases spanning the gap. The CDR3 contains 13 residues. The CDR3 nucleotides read TGTGCCAGCCGCTCCTACAGAGAAGAGACCCAGTACTTC. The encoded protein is CASRSYREETQYF. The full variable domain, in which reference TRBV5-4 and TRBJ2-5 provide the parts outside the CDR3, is ETGVTQSPTHLIKTRGQQVTLRCSSQSGHNTVSWYQQALGQGPQFIFQYYREEENGRGNFPPRFSGLQFPNYSSELNVNALELDDSALYLCASRSYREETQYFGPGTRLLVL.

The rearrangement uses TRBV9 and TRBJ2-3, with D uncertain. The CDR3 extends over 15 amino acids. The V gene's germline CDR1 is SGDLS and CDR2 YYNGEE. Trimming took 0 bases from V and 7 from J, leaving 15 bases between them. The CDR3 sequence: CASSVEARNSNTQYF. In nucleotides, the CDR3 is TGTGCCAGCAGCGTAGAGGCTCGGAACTCAAATACGCAGTATTTT.

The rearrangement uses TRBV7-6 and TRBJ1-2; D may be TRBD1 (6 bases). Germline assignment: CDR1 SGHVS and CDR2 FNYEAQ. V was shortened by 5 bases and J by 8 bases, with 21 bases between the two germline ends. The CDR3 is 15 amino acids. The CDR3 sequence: CASSPWGPGAMGYTF. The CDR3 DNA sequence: TGTGCCAGCAGCCCCTGGGGCCCGGGGGCGATGGGCTACACCTTC.

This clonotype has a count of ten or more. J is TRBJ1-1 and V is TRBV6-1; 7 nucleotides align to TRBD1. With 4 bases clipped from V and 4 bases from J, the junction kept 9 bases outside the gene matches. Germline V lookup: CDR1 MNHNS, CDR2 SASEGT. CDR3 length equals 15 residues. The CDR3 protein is CASSGTTGWGTEAFF. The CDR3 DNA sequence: TGTGCCAGCAGTGGAACGACAGGGTGGGGCACTGAAGCTTTCTTT.

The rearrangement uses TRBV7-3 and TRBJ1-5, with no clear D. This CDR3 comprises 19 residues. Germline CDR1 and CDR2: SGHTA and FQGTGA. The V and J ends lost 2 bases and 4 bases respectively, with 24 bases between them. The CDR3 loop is CASSLSASSKLSLNQPQHF. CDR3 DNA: TGTGCCAGCAGCTTATCGGCCTCCAGCAAACTAAGCCTTAATCAGCCCCAGCATTTT.

CDR3 loop: CATSRVSGVAQFF. The DNA for the CDR3 is TGTGCCACCAGCAGAGTCTCGGGTGTGGCGCAGTTCTTC. The J gene is TRBJ2-1, the V gene TRBV15; no clear D. The CDR3 covers 13 residues. The V end lost 1 base, the J end lost 12 bases, and 13 bases lay between the germline ends. Germline CDR1 reads LNHNV; CDR2 reads YYDKDF (reference sequence). The full variable domain, rest sourced from reference TRBV15 and TRBJ2-1, is DAMVIQNPRYQVTQFGKPVTLSCSQTLNHNVMYWYQQKSSQAPKLLFHYYDKDFNNEADTPDNFQSRRPNTSFCFLDIRSPGLGDTAMYLCATSRVSGVAQFFGPGTRLTVL.

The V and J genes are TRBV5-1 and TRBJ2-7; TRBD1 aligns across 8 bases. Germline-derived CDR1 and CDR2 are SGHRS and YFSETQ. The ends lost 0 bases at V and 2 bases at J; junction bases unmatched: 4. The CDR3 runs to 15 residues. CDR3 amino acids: CASSLGGQDTYEQYF. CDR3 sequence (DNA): TGCGCCAGCAGCTTGGGGGGACAGGATACCTACGAGCAGTACTTC.

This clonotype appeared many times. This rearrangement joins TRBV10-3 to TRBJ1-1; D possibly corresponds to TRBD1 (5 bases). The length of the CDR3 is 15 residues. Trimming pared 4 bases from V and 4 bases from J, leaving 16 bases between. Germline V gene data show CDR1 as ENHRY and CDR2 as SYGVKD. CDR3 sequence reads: CAISVALGGGTEAFF. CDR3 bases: TGTGCCATCAGTGTAGCGTTAGGTGGGGGCACTGAAGCTTTCTTT.

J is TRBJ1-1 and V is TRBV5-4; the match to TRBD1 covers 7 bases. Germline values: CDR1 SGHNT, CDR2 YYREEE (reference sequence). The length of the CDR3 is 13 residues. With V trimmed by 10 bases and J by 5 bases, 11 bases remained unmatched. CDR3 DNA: TGTGCCGCAGGGGGGCAGGGGGTGACTGAAGCTTTCTTT. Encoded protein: CAAGGQGVTEAFF.

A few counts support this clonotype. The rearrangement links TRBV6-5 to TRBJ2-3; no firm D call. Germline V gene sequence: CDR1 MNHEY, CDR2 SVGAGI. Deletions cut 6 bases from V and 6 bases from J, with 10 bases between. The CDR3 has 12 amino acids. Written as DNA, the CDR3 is TGTGCCAGCAGCTCGACGAGGGATACGCAGTATTTT. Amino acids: CASSSTRDTQYF.

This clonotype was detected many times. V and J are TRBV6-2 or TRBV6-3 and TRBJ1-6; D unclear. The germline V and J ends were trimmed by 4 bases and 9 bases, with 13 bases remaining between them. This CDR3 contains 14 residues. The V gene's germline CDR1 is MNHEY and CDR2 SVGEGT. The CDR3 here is CASSSWDRGSPLHF. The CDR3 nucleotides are TGTGCCAGCAGTTCATGGGATCGGGGTTCACCCCTCCACTTT.

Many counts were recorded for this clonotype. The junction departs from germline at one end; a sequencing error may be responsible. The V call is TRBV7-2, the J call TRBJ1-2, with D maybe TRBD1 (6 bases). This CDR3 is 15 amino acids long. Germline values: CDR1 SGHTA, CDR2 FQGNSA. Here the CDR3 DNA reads TGTGCCAGCAGCTATGGCGCCGGGACAAGCTATAGCTACACCTTC. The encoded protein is CASSYGAGTSYSYTF.

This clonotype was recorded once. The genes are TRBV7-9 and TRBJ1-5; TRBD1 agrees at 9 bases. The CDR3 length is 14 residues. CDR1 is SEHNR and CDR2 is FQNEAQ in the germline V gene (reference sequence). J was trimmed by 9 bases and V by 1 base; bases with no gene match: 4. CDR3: CASSLGQGVSPQHF. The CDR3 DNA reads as TGTGCCAGCAGCTTAGGACAGGGGGTATCGCCCCAGCATTTT.

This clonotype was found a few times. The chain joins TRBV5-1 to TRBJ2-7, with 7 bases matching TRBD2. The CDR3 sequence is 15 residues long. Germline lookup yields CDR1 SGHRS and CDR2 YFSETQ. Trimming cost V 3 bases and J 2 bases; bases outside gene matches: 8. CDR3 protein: CASSWGAGLTYEQYF. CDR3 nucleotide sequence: TGCGCCAGCAGCTGGGGAGCGGGATTGACCTACGAGCAGTACTTC.

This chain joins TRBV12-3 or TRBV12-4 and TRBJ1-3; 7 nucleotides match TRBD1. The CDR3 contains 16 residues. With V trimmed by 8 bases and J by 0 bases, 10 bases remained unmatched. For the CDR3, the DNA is TGTGCCAGCGGGCTCCATGCAGGGGGCTCTGGAAACACCATATATTTT. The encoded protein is CASGLHAGGSGNTIYF.

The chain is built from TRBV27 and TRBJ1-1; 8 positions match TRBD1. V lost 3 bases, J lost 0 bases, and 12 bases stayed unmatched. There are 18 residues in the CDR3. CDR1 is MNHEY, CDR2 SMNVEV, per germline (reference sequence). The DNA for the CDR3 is TGTGCCAGCAGTTTCATCCGCACTGGACAGGGAATGAACACTGAAGCTTTCTTT. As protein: CASSFIRTGQGMNTEAFF.

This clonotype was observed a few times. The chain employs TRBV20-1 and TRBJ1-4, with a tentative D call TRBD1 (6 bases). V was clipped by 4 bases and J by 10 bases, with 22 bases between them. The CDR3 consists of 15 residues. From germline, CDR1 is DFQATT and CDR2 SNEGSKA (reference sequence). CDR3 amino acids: CSATGVDEKIGKLFF. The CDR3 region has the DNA TGCAGTGCTACAGGGGTTGACGAGAAAATCGGAAAACTGTTTTTT.

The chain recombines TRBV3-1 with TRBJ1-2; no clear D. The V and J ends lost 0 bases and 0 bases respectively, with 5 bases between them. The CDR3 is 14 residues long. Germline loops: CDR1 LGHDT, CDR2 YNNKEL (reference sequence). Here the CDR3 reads CASSQEAANYGYTF. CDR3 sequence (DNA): TGTGCCAGCAGCCAAGAGGCAGCTAACTATGGCTACACCTTC.

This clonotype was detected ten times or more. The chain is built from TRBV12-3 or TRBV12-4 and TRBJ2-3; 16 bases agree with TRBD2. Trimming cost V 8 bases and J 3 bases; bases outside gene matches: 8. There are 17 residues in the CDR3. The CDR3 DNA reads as TGTGCCAGCGCGCCTGGGACTAGCGGGAGGGCGACAGATACGCAGTATTTT. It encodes CASAPGTSGRATDTQYF.